The 30 T cell receptor beta chains below all came from one sample that was sequenced in a study of tumor-infiltrating lymphocytes in localized non-small cell lung cancer (dated by TCRdb to about 2021). Libraries were constructed by the immunoSEQ multiplex PCR assay. In TCRdb, the immuneACCESS table is reduced to in-frame sequences with V and J assigned. These tables do not hold every clone; where another copy was compared, an unresolved V gene accounts for under half, and the others remain unexplained. Across this sample there are 27,000 or so clones, with 80% to 90% seen only once. The ten top clones hold roughly 2% of the sample. Sequences were obtained from lung tumor tissue. The receptor set was obtained from a human donor with non-small cell lung cancer.

This chain links TRBV5-8 with TRBJ1-1; TRBD1 matches at 9 bases. Per the germline V gene, CDR1 is SGHTS and CDR2 is YDEGEE. V lost 4 bases to trimming and J lost 5 bases; unmatched junction nucleotides: 12. The CDR3 contains 16 residues. DNA for the CDR3: TGTGCCAGCAGCCGGACAGGGGTCCTGATGAGGACTGAAGCTTTCTTT. The encoded protein is CASSRTGVLMRTEAFF.

The chain couples TRBV18 to TRBJ1-6; D is undetermined. V was trimmed by 3 bases and J by 7 bases, leaving 7 bases between them. The length of the CDR3 is 13 residues. Looked up from germline, CDR1 is KGHSH and CDR2 is LQKENI. CDR3 sequence: CASSPNTNSPLHF. CDR3 DNA: TGTGCCAGCTCACCGAACACGAATTCACCCCTCCACTTT.

The rearrangement joins TRBV4-3 to TRBJ2-3; D remains unclear. The CDR3 consists of 13 residues. CDR1 LGHNA and CDR2 YSLEER come from the germline V gene. Trimming took 4 bases from V and 5 from J, leaving 10 bases between them. The CDR3 loop reads CASSREMVDTQYF. CDR3 DNA: TGCGCCAGCAGCCGAGAGATGGTAGATACGCAGTATTTT.

A few counts support this clone. The chain links TRBV5-8 to TRBJ2-1; unclear D gene. V gave up 3 bases and J gave up 0 bases, with 7 bases separating them. This CDR3 spans 14 amino acids. CDR1 and CDR2 (germline): SGHTS, YDEGEE. CDR3 DNA sequence: TGTGCCAGCAGCTCCTCAAACTCCTACAATGAGCAGTTCTTC. It yields the protein CASSSSNSYNEQFF.

The V and J genes are TRBV4-2 and TRBJ1-2, with D possibly TRBD1 on 6 matching bases. Looked up from germline, CDR1 is LGHNA and CDR2 is YNFKEQ. CDR3 size: 15 residues. Deletions cut 1 base from V and 1 base from J, with 10 bases between. CDR3 sequence reads: CASSQGSGDNYGYTF. CDR3 bases: TGTGCCAGCAGCCAAGGCTCAGGGGATAACTATGGCTACACCTTC.

The chain recombines TRBV29-1 with TRBJ1-2; D gene uncertain. The germline V and J ends were trimmed by 1 base and 7 bases, with 13 bases remaining between them. Germline values: CDR1 SQVTM, CDR2 ANQGSEA. This CDR3 spans 13 amino acids. CDR3 in DNA: TGCAGCGTTGAAGGGACGGACGGTGGTGGCTACACCTTC. It specifies CSVEGTDGGGYTF. Based on the CDR3 plus reference TRBV29-1 and TRBJ1-2, the full variable domain is SAVISQKPSRDICQRGTSLTIQCQVDSQVTMMFWYRQQPGQSLTLIATANQGSEATYESGFVIDKFPISRPNLTFSTLTVSNMSPEDSSIYLCSVEGTDGGGYTFGSGTRLTVV.

This clone was counted once. V and J are TRBV11-3 and TRBJ1-6; a weak D match, TRBD1 (5 bases). CDR3 length: 12 amino acids. Germline V gives CDR1 SGHNT, CDR2 YENEEA. Between the trimmed V and J ends, which lost 6 bases and 10 bases, there was a span of 10 bases. The CDR3 is CASSDRDSPLHF. The CDR3 bases are TGTGCCAGCAGTGACCGGGACTCACCCCTCCACTTT.

The chain recombines TRBV5-4 with TRBJ2-7, with D possibly TRBD2 on 6 matching bases. Germline CDR1 SGHNT, CDR2 YYREEE (reference sequence). This CDR3 has 15 amino acids. V lost 0 bases and J lost 1, with 11 bases in between. The CDR3 DNA sequence: TGTGCCAGCAGCTTGGATGCGGGGAGTTCCTACGAGCAGTACTTC. This encodes CASSLDAGSSYEQYF.

The V gene is TRBV11-2, the J gene TRBJ1-4; no definite D call. CDR1 is SGHAT and CDR2 is FQNNGV in the germline V gene. CDR3 length: 13 amino acids. The V end was cut by 5 bases, the J end by 5 bases, with 9 bases between. The CDR3 loop reads CASSPYPNEKLFF. In nucleotides, the CDR3 is TGTGCCAGCAGCCCATACCCGAATGAAAAACTGTTTTTT. Full variable domain (outside the CDR3, taken from reference TRBV11-2 and TRBJ1-4): EAGVAQSPRYKIIEKRQSVAFWCNPISGHATLYWYQQILGQGPKLLIQFQNNGVVDDSQLPKDRFSAERLKGVDSTLKIQPAKLEDSAVYLCASSPYPNEKLFFGSGTQLSVL.

This clone is a singleton in its sample. The chain uses TRBV4-2 and TRBJ1-6, with D perhaps TRBD1 (6 bases). Trimming removed 0 bases from V and 7 bases from J, with 10 bases in between. Germline lookup yields CDR1 LGHNA and CDR2 YNFKEQ. The CDR3 covers 15 residues. The CDR3 is CASSQEGQPNSPLHF. The CDR3 nucleotides read TGTGCCAGCAGCCAAGAGGGACAACCAAATTCACCCCTCCACTTT.

The chain recombines TRBV19 with TRBJ1-1; D might be TRBD1 (5 bases). V gave up 3 bases and J gave up 0 bases, with 8 bases separating them. This CDR3 is built from 14 residues. CDR1 is LNHDA, CDR2 SQIVND, per germline (reference sequence). This chain's CDR3 is CASSIRGLNTEAFF. The CDR3 coding sequence is TGTGCCAGTAGTATTCGGGGGTTGAACACTGAAGCTTTCTTT.

This chain joins TRBV14 and TRBJ2-5, with a tentative D call TRBD2 (5 bases). Germline lookup yields CDR1 SGHDN and CDR2 FVKESK. Deletions cut 4 bases from V and 3 bases from J, with 18 bases between. There are 16 residues in the CDR3. The CDR3 region is CASSPDPGFDEETQYF. The DNA of the CDR3 is TGTGCCAGCAGCCCTGACCCGGGGTTCGACGAAGAGACCCAGTACTTC. Combining the CDR3 with reference TRBV14 and TRBJ2-5 gives the whole variable domain EAGVTQFPSHSVIEKGQTVTLRCDPISGHDNLYWYRRVMGKEIKFLLHFVKESKQDESGMPNNRFLAERTGGTYSTLKVQPAELEDSGVYFCASSPDPGFDEETQYFGPGTRLLVL.

This chain uses TRBV30 with TRBJ2-1; no reliable D call. Per the germline V gene, CDR1 is GTSNPN and CDR2 is SVGIG (reference sequence). The V end was cut by 3 bases, the J end by 5 bases, with 11 bases between. The CDR3 covers 13 residues. CDR3 in amino acids: CAWSLIWNNEQFF. For the CDR3, the DNA is TGTGCCTGGAGCCTCATTTGGAACAATGAGCAGTTCTTC.

This sequence joins TRBV6-6 and TRBJ1-1, with D unresolved. The CDR3 runs 13 residues. The germline V gene encodes CDR1 MNHNY and CDR2 SVGAGI (reference sequence). The V end was cut by 5 bases, the J end by 6 bases, with 13 bases between. The CDR3 protein is CASSKDRLAEAFF. The CDR3 coding sequence is TGTGCCAGCAGTAAGGATCGTCTCGCTGAAGCTTTCTTT.

This clone came up a few times. The rearrangement links TRBV12-5 to TRBJ1-2, with 9 bases fitting TRBD1. Germline lookup yields CDR1 LGHNT and CDR2 FRNRAP. The CDR3 runs to 14 residues. V trimming: 1 base; J trimming: 9 bases; junction bases outside the gene matches: 6. The CDR3 spells CASGLGGQGIRYTF. DNA for the CDR3: TGTGCTAGTGGTTTGGGGGGACAGGGTATACGCTACACCTTC.

The chain uses TRBV9 and TRBJ2-1; the match to TRBD2 covers 14 bases. From germline, CDR1 is SGDLS and CDR2 YYNGEE. The CDR3 totals 13 residues. Trimming took 4 bases from V and 15 from J; bases not matched to a gene: 6. The CDR3 bases are TGTGCCAGCAGCCTCGGACTAGCGGGGGGTCCGTTCTTC. Residues: CASSLGLAGGPFF. Full variable domain (outside the CDR3, taken from reference TRBV9 and TRBJ2-1): DSGVTQTPKHLITATGQRVTLRCSPRSGDLSVYWYQQSLDQGLQFLIQYYNGEERAKGNILERFSAQQFPDLHSELNLSSLELGDSALYFCASSLGLAGGPFFGPGTRLTVL.

The V gene is TRBV7-2, the J gene TRBJ2-7; no definite D call. The germline V and J ends were trimmed by 0 bases and 5 bases, with 8 bases remaining between them. The CDR3 is 13 residues long. From germline, CDR1 is SGHTA and CDR2 FQGNSA. The CDR3 is CASSLAIRDEQYF. The CDR3 DNA reads as TGTGCCAGCAGCTTAGCGATTAGGGACGAGCAGTACTTC. Full variable domain (rest looked up from reference TRBV7-2 and TRBJ2-7): GAGVSQSPSNKVTEKGKDVELRCDPISGHTALYWYRQSLGQGLEFLIYFQGNSAPDKSGLPSDRFSAERTGGSVSTLTIQRTQQEDSAVYLCASSLAIRDEQYFGPGTRLTVT.

The chain couples TRBV2 to TRBJ1-5; no reliable D call. Trimming shortened V by 8 bases and J by 2 bases, and 13 bases separated the two germline ends. This CDR3 has 14 residues. Germline V gene data show CDR1 as SNHLY and CDR2 as FYNNEI. CDR3 nucleotides: TGTGCCAGCGGCCTGGGTAGTCGCAATCAGCCCCAGCATTTT. Translated: CASGLGSRNQPQHF.

V usage is TRBV7-6 and J usage is TRBJ1-1; D is undetermined. Germline V CDR1 and CDR2: SGHVS, FNYEAQ. This CDR3 spans 14 amino acids. V lost 3 bases and J lost 1, with 9 bases in between. The CDR3 is CASSLMLGNTEAFF. DNA for the CDR3: TGTGCCAGCAGCTTGATGCTAGGGAACACTGAAGCTTTCTTT.

Points on this clone: One end of the junction is discordant with germline, which a read error may explain. The CDR3 DNA sequence: TGCGCCAGCAGCCAGCCAGACAGGCCAAGGATTTTT. Translated, it gives CASSQPDRPRIF. The V gene is TRBV4-1, the J gene TRBJ1-4; TRBD1 is a possible D gene (6 bases). Germline loops: CDR1 MGHRA, CDR2 YSYEKL. The CDR3 loop spans 12 amino acids.

The V call is TRBV27, the J call TRBJ1-2; the D is unclear. CDR1 is MNHEY and CDR2 is SMNVEV in the germline V gene (reference sequence). This CDR3 has 14 amino acids. V was cut by 0 bases and J by 4 bases, with 9 bases left in between. The CDR3 sequence is CASSLSGYGYGYTF. Written as DNA, the CDR3 is TGTGCCAGCAGTTTATCAGGGTATGGCTATGGCTACACCTTC.

This clone was picked up a small number of times. The rearrangement joins TRBV7-9 to TRBJ2-1, with 9 nucleotides matching TRBD2. Germline V lookup: CDR1 SEHNR, CDR2 FQNEAQ (reference sequence). V lost 3 bases to trimming and J lost 7 bases; unmatched junction nucleotides: 1. This CDR3 has 13 residues. The CDR3 loop is CASSFTSGNEQFF. Written as DNA, the CDR3 is TGTGCCAGCAGCTTTACTAGCGGGAATGAGCAGTTCTTC.

The chain combines TRBV29-1 with TRBJ1-1; tentatively, D is TRBD1 (5 bases). Trimming left V 0 bases short and J 1 base short, with 9 bases between. CDR1 is SQVTM, CDR2 ANQGSEA, per germline. This CDR3 has 14 amino acids. CDR3 coding DNA: TGCAGCGTTGAAGACCAGGGAGGGAACACTGAAGCTTTCTTT. It yields the protein CSVEDQGGNTEAFF.

V usage is TRBV19 and J usage is TRBJ1-2; 7 positions match TRBD1. The CDR3 consists of 13 residues. The ends lost 7 bases at V and 2 bases at J; junction bases unmatched: 4. Germline CDR1 LNHDA, CDR2 SQIVND (reference sequence). The CDR3 DNA is TGTGCCAGTACCCGGACAGGCAACTATGGCTACACCTTC. It yields the protein CASTRTGNYGYTF.

V gene TRBV29-1 combines with J gene TRBJ2-5, with 9 bases matching TRBD1. From germline, CDR1 is SQVTM and CDR2 ANQGSEA. The CDR3 length is 14 residues. Germline trimming cut 4 bases from V and 4 bases from J; bases unmatched to any gene: 7. In nucleotides, the CDR3 is TGCAGCGTTGCCCTACCGGACAGGGGAGAGACCCAGTACTTC. The encoded protein is CSVALPDRGETQYF.

This clone showed up just once. The chain has TRBV7-9 and TRBJ2-5; maybe TRBD2 (5 bases). The CDR3 contains 15 residues. CDR1 is SEHNR, CDR2 FQNEAQ, per germline (reference sequence). Deletions cut 2 bases from V and 1 base from J, with 11 bases between. CDR3 region: CASSLSEGSQETQYF. The DNA for the CDR3 is TGTGCCAGCAGCTTATCTGAGGGATCCCAAGAGACCCAGTACTTC.

The rearrangement joins TRBV5-1 to TRBJ2-7; perhaps TRBD1 as D (6 bases). Per the germline V gene, CDR1 is SGHRS and CDR2 is YFSETQ. This CDR3 spans 14 amino acids. The ends were cut back, 2 bases at V and 7 bases at J, with 16 bases in the middle. This CDR3 reads CASSFVGAPGEQYF. The CDR3 DNA is TGCGCCAGCAGCTTTGTGGGGGCCCCGGGAGAGCAGTACTTC.

CDR3 in DNA: TGTGCCAGTAGTATAGATCGAGGAAACTATGGCTACACCTTC. Residues: CASSIDRGNYGYTF. This chain joins TRBV19 and TRBJ1-2; D remains ambiguous. The CDR3 extends over 14 amino acids. V was pared by 0 bases and J by 2 bases, with 7 bases between. Germline V gives CDR1 LNHDA, CDR2 SQIVND (reference sequence).

V and J are TRBV2 and TRBJ1-6; 9 bases line up with TRBD1. CDR3 length: 15 residues. Germline CDR1 SNHLY, CDR2 FYNNEI. V dropped 5 bases and J dropped 3; count of bases not matched to a gene: 2. CDR3 nucleotide sequence: TGTGCCAGCAGTACGGACAGGGGCTATAATTCACCCCTCCACTTT. Encoded protein: CASSTDRGYNSPLHF.

This chain uses TRBV9 with TRBJ2-7, with D possibly called TRBD1 or TRBD2 (5 bases each). The CDR3 runs 14 residues. Between the trimmed V and J ends, which lost 0 bases and 3 bases, there was a span of 10 bases. The V gene's germline CDR1 is SGDLS and CDR2 YYNGEE. This chain's CDR3 is CASSVVRDRYEQYF. The CDR3 DNA is TGTGCCAGCAGCGTAGTTCGGGACCGCTACGAGCAGTACTTC.